This T cell receptor (beta chain) was sequenced for a study of blood T cell repertoires in COVID-19. Looked up from germline, CDR1 is MDHEN and CDR2 is SYDVKM. CDR3 length equals 18 residues. V lost 2 bases to trimming and J lost 8 bases; unmatched junction nucleotides: 15. How the authors handled the data: Researchers report that nucleated cell counts were estimated from reference gene primer amplification. This table comes from immunoSEQ multiplex PCR, and its TCRdb copy is limited to in-frame clones, with some not included. The V and J calls and clone size were taken over from that table, and D and trimming were inferred from the DNA. The sample holds approximately 150,000 clones, around nine tenths seen once.

The chain couples TRBV28 to TRBJ2-1, with 10 bases aligning to TRBD2. The TCR sequence derives from a woman at least 80 years old with COVID-19, enrolled during active disease. The sample was peripheral blood. The CDR3 DNA reads TGTGCCAGCAGTTTACGAACGACCGGGACTAGCGCCTGGGATGAGCAGTTCTTC. Translated: CASSLRTTGTSAWDEQFF.